The 7 T cell receptor beta chains below all came from one sample that was sequenced in a study of T cell clonality in common variable immunodeficiency. Produced via immunoSEQ multiplex PCR; TCRdb's table is partial and in-frame only. The sample holds about 28,000 clones, and no clone turns up only once. The sequencing input was peripheral blood mononuclear cells. The receptor source for this set is a person aged 18-70 years in good health.

Many counts were recorded for this clone. The CDR3 here is CASSTERRTEAFF. Incomplete CDR3 DNA: TGTGCCAGTAGTACGGAGCGTAGGACTGAA. This sequence joins TRBV19 and TRBJ1-1; D gene unclear. From the germline J gene comes the end of the CDR3, since the read stops 3 residues before it. This CDR3 comprises 13 residues. The germline CDR1 and CDR2 sequences are LNHDA and SQIVND (reference sequence). The V gene lost 4 bases and the J gene lost 5 bases, with 11 bases spanning the gap.

This clone has a handful of counts. The read ends 3 residues before the CDR3 terminus; that terminus is restored from the germline J gene. The J gene is TRBJ2-1, the V gene TRBV2; 10 bases are shared with TRBD2. Unmatched junction bases numbered 9, after V lost 4 bases and J lost 6 bases. This CDR3 comprises 16 residues. CDR1 and CDR2 from the germline V gene are SNHLY and FYNNEI. The CDR3 sequence is CASSATLSGGANEQFF. The CDR3 bases that were read are TGTGCCAGCAGTGCCACCCTCAGCGGGGGGGCCAATGAG.

This clone was counted ten times or more. The missing CDR3 end, 3 residues past where the read stops, is filled in from the germline J gene. This chain links TRBV20-1 with TRBJ2-4; D gene unclear. The germline V and J ends were trimmed by 3 bases and 6 bases, with 9 bases remaining between them. CDR1 is DFQATT and CDR2 is SNEGSKA in the germline V gene (reference sequence). The CDR3 length is 12 residues. The CDR3 sequence: CSASPTPNIQYF. Incomplete CDR3 DNA: TGCAGTGCTAGCCCGACTCCAAACATT.

The sample holds many counts of this clone. Read data end 3 residues before the CDR3 end; the end is taken from the germline J gene. The V call is TRBV18, the J call TRBJ1-6; a weak D match, TRBD1 (5 bases). The CDR3 spans 15 residues. V lost 6 bases, J lost 4 bases, and 13 bases lay in between. Germline values: CDR1 KGHSH, CDR2 LQKENI. The DNA read from the CDR3 is TGTGCCAGCTCGTCTATTGACAGTTATAATTCACCC. Protein product: CASSSIDSYNSP. The full CDR3 is CASSSIDSYNSPLHF. Full variable domain (outside the CDR3, taken from reference TRBV18 and TRBJ1-6): NAGVMQNPRHLVRRRGQEARLRCSPMKGHSHVYWYRQLPEEGLKFMVYLQKENIIDESGMPKERFSAEFPKEGPSILRIQQVVRGDSAAYFCASSSIDSYNSPLHFGNGTRLTVT.

The sequenced CDR3 bases are TGTGCCAGCACTCGGGGGACAGGGTCAAATCAGCCC. This encodes CASTRGTGSNQP. The whole CDR3 is CASTRGTGSNQPQHF. V and J are TRBV2 and TRBJ1-5; 9 bases are shared with TRBD1. The read falls 3 residues short of the CDR3 end, and the missing part is taken from the germline J gene. The V gene end was trimmed by 7 bases and the J gene end by 4 bases; junction bases not matched to a gene: 8. The germline CDR1 and CDR2 sequences are SNHLY and FYNNEI. The CDR3 sequence is 15 residues long.

This clone was counted a few times. Read sequence stops 3 residues before the CDR3 end, and the germline J gene provides the missing end. The chain joins TRBV11-1 to TRBJ2-5, with D unresolved. CDR3 length: 13 residues. Trimming cost V 1 base and J 4 bases, with 7 bases left between them. Germline V CDR1 and CDR2: SGHAT, FQDESV (reference sequence). The CDR3 loop is CASSLDSPETQYF. Partial CDR3 DNA: TGTGCCAGCAGCTTAGACAGTCCAGAGACC.

This clone was seen ten or more times. With the read ending 3 residues before the CDR3 end, the germline J gene is used to fill in that end. The gene calls are TRBV2 and TRBJ2-1; possibly TRBD2 for D (7 bases). The length of the CDR3 is 15 residues. The germline V gene encodes CDR1 SNHLY and CDR2 FYNNEI. Deletions cut 6 bases from V and 1 base from J, with 13 bases between. CDR3 loop: CASRSKGGSYNEQFF. The part of the CDR3 DNA that was read is TGTGCCAGCAGAAGTAAGGGGGGGTCCTACAATGAG.